The present entry profiles one TCR beta chain with its context. The data derive from a study of blood T cell repertoires in COVID-19. Study as a whole: The analysed material was cDNA or gDNA that came from T cells, B-cell-depleted T cells, or PBMCs.

TCRdb keeps only in-frame clones here, not all; method: immunoSEQ multiplex PCR. The sample shows 100,000 to 150,000 clones, more than 60% of them seen only once. Sequencing input: peripheral blood. This TCR came from an older woman with acute or convalescent COVID-19.

The CDR3 sequence is CASSQDWGGSNEKLFF. CDR3 in DNA: TGCGCCAGCAGCCAAGATTGGGGGGGATCTAATGAAAAACTGTTTTTT. The chain uses TRBV4-3 and TRBJ1-4; D might be TRBD1 (5 bases). Per germline, CDR1 LGHNA and CDR2 YSLEER. CDR3 size: 16 residues. The V gene lost 0 bases and the J gene lost 3 bases, with 11 bases spanning the gap.